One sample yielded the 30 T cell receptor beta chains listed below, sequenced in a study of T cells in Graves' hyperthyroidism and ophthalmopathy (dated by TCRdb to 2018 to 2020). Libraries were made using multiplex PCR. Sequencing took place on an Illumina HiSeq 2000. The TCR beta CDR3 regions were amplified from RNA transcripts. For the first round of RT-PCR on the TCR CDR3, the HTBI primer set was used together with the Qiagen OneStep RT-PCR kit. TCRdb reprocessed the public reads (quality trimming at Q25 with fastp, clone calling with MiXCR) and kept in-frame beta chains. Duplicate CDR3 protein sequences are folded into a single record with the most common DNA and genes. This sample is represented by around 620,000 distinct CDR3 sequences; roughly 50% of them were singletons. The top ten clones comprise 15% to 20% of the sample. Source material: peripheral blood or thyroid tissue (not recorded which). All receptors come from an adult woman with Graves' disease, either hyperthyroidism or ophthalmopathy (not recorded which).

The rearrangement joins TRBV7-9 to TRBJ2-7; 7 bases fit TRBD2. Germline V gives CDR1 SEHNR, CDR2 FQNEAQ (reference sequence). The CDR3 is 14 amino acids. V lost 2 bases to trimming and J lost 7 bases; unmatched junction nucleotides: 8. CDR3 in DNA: TGTGCCAGCAGCTTACTCGCGGGAGACAATGAGCAGTACTTC. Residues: CASSLLAGDNEQYF.

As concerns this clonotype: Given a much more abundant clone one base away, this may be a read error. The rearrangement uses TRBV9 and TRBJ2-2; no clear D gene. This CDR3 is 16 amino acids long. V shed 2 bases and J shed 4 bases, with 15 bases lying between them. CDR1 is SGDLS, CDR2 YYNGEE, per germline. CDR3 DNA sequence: TGTGCCAGCAGCGTGGGTGTCTGGAGTGGCACCGGGGAGCTGTTTTTT. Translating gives CASSVGVWSGTGELFF.

CDR3 protein: CASSLRQGARSGANVLTF. The DNA of the CDR3 is TGTGCCAGCAGCCTGCGACAGGGGGCGCGCTCTGGGGCCAACGTCCTGACTTTC. The chain has TRBV7-2 and TRBJ2-6, with 10 bases matching TRBD1. The J segment lost 0 bases and the V segment lost 5 bases, leaving 7 bases of the junction unmatched. From germline, CDR1 is SGHTA and CDR2 FQGNSA. CDR3 length equals 18 residues. Full variable domain (missing parts from reference TRBV7-2 and TRBJ2-6): GAGVSQSPSNKVTEKGKDVELRCDPISGHTALYWYRQSLGQGLEFLIYFQGNSAPDKSGLPSDRFSAERTGGSVSTLTIQRTQQEDSAVYLCASSLRQGARSGANVLTFGAGSRLTVL.

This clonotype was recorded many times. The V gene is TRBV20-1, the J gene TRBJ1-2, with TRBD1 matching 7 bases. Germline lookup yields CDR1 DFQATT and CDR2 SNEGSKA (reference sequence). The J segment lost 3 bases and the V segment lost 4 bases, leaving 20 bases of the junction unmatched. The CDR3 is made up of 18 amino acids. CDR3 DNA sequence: TGCAGTGCTATTTATAGGGGGCCCGAATACCGGAGGTACTATGGCTACACCTTC. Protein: CSAIYRGPEYRRYYGYTF.

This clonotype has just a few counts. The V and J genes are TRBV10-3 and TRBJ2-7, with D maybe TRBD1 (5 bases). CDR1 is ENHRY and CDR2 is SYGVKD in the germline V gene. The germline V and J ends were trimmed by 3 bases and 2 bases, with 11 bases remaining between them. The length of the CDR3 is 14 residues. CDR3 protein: CAISDWTSPYEQYF. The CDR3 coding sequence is TGTGCCATCAGTGACTGGACATCGCCCTACGAGCAGTACTTC.

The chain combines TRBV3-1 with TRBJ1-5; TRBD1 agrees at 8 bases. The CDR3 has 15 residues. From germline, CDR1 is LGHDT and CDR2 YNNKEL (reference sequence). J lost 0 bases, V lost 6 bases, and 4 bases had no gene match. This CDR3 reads CASRWTGTSNQPQHF. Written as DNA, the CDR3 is TGTGCCAGCAGATGGACAGGGACTAGCAATCAGCCCCAGCATTTT. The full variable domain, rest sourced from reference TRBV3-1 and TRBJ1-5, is DTAVSQTPKYLVTQMGNDKSIKCEQNLGHDTMYWYKQDSKKFLKIMFSYNNKELIINETVPNRFSPKSPDKAHLNLHINSLELGDSAVYFCASRWTGTSNQPQHFGDGTRLSIL.

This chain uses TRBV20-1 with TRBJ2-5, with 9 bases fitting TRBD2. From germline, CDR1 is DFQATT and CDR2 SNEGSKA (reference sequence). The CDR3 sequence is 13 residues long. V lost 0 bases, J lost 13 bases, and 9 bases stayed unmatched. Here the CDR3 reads CSARDVISGSGYF. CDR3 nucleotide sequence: TGCAGTGCTAGAGATGTGATTAGCGGGAGTGGGTACTTC.

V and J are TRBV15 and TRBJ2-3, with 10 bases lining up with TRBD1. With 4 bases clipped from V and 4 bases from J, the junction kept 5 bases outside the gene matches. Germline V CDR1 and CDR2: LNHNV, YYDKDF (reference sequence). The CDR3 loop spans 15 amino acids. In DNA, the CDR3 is TGTGCCACCAGCACACTGGACAGGGGGTCAGATACGCAGTATTTT. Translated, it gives CATSTLDRGSDTQYF.

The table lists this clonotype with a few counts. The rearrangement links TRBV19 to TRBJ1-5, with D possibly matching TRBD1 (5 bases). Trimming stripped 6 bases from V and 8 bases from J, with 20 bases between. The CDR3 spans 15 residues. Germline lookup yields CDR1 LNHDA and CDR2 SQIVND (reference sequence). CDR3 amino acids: CASSLRDSGIEPQHF. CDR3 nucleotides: TGTGCCAGTAGCCTACGAGACAGTGGAATCGAGCCCCAGCATTTT.

The DNA of the CDR3 is TGTGCCAGCAGCCATAGCGGGAACTCCTACGAGCAGTACTTC. This codes for CASSHSGNSYEQYF. The chain uses TRBV14 and TRBJ2-7; TRBD2 agrees at 8 bases. The germline V gene has CDR1 SGHDN and CDR2 FVKESK. V shed 3 bases, J shed 0 bases, and the junction held 1 base outside the gene matches. This CDR3 has 14 amino acids. The complete variable domain, with remaining parts taken from reference TRBV14 and TRBJ2-7, reads EAGVTQFPSHSVIEKGQTVTLRCDPISGHDNLYWYRRVMGKEIKFLLHFVKESKQDESGMPNNRFLAERTGGTYSTLKVQPAELEDSGVYFCASSHSGNSYEQYFGPGTRLTVT.

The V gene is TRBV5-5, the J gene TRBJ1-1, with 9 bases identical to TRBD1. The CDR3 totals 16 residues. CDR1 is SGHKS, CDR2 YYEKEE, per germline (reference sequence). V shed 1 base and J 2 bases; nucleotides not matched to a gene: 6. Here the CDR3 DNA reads TGTGCCAGCAGCTTGATGCCGGGACAGGGAAACACTGAAGCTTTCTTT. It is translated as CASSLMPGQGNTEAFF.

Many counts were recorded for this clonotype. CDR3 sequence: CASSLGFPNYGYTF. The DNA for the CDR3 is TGTGCCAGCAGCTTAGGCTTTCCTAACTATGGCTACACCTTC. The rearrangement uses TRBV7-9 and TRBJ1-2, with D unresolved. This CDR3 region has 14 residues. Germline lookup yields CDR1 SEHNR and CDR2 FQNEAQ (reference sequence). V gave up 1 base and J gave up 0 bases, with 6 bases separating them.

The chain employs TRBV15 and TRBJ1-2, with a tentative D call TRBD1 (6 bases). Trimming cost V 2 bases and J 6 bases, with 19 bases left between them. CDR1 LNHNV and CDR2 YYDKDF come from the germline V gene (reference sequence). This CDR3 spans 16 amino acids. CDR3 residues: CATSRNLRQVDDGYTF. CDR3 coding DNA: TGTGCCACCAGCAGAAACTTGCGACAGGTGGATGATGGCTACACCTTC.

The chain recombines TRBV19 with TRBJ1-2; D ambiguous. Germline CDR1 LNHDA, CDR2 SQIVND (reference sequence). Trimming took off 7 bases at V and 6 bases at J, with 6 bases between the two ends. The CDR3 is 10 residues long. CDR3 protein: CASKENGYTF. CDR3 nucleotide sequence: TGTGCCAGTAAAGAGAATGGCTACACCTTC.

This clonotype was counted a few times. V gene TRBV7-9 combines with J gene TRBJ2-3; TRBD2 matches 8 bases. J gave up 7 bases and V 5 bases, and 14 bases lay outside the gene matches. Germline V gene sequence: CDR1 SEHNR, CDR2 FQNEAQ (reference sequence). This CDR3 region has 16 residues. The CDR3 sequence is CASSRLQREKRNTQYF. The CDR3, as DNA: TGTGCCAGCAGCCGTCTTCAGCGGGAGAAAAGAAATACGCAGTATTTT.

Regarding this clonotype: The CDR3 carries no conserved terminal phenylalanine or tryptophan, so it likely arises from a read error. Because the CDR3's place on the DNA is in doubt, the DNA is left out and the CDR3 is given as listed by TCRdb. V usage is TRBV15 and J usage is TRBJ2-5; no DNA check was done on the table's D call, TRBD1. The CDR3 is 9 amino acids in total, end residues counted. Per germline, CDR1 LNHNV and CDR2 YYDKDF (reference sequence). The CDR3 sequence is CATSRDPGV.

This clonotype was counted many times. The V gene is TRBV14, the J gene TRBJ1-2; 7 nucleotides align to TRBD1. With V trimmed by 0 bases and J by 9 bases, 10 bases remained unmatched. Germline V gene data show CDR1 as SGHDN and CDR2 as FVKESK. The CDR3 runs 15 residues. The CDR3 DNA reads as TGTGCCAGCAGCCAAGATGCACAGGGGATAGACAGCTACACCTTC. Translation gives CASSQDAQGIDSYTF.

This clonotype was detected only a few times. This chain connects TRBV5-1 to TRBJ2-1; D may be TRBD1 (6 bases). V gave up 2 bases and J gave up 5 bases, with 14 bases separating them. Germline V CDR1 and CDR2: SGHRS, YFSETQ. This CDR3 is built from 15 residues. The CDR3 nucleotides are TGCGCCAGCAGCTTCGGACAGTCTATGAACAATGAGCAGTTCTTC. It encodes CASSFGQSMNNEQFF.

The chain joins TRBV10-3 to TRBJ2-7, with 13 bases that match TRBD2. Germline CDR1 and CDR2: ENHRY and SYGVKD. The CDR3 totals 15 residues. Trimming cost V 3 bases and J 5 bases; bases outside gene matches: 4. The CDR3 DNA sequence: TGTGCCATCAGTGATGGGGGACTAGCGGGAAACGAGCAGTACTTC. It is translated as CAISDGGLAGNEQYF.

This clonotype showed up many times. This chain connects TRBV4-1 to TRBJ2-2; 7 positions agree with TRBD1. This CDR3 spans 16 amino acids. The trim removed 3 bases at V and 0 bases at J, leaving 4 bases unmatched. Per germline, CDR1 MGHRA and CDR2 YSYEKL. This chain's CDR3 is CASSHYRGTNTGELFF. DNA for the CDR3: TGCGCCAGCAGCCACTACAGGGGCACGAACACCGGGGAGCTGTTTTTT.

CDR3 sequence (DNA): TGTGCCAGCAGCCAAGTCCCAGACTATGGCTACACCTTC. Protein: CASSQVPDYGYTF. The chain is built from TRBV14 and TRBJ1-2; D remains ambiguous. There are 13 residues in the CDR3. Looked up from germline, CDR1 is SGHDN and CDR2 is FVKESK. The V end was cut by 1 base, the J end by 3 bases, with 6 bases between.

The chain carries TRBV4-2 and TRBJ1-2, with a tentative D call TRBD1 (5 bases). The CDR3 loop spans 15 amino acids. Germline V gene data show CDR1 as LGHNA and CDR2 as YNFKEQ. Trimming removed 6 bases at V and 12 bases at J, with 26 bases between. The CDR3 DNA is TGTGCCAGCAGTCCTGACAGTCGATCCTATGGCTACAACACCTTC. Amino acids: CASSPDSRSYGYNTF.

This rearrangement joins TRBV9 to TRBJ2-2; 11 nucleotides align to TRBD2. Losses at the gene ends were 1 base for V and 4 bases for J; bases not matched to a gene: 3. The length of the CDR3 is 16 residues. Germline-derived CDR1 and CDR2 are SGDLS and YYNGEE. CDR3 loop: CASSVRGTSGTGELFF. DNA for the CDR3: TGTGCCAGCAGCGTAAGGGGGACTAGCGGCACCGGGGAGCTGTTTTTT.

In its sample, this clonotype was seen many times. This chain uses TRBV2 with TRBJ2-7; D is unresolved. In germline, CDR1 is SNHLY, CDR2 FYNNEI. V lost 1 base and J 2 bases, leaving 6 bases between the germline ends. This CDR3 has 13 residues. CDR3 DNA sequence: TGTGCCAGCAGTGAAGGGTACCCCTACGAGCAGTACTTC. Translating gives CASSEGYPYEQYF.

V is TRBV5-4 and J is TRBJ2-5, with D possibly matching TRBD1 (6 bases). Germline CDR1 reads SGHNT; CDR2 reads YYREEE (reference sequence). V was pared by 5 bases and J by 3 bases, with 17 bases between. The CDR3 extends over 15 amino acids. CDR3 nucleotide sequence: TGTGCCAGCAGGTCACAGGGTCGAGGGGAAGAGACCCAGTACTTC. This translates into CASRSQGRGEETQYF.

The CDR3 here is CAIRNLGQPQHF. In DNA form, the CDR3 reads TGTGCCATCAGGAACCTTGGTCAGCCCCAGCATTTT. V and J are TRBV10-3 and TRBJ1-5, with D uncertain. The CDR3 covers 12 residues. The germline V gene has CDR1 ENHRY and CDR2 SYGVKD. V dropped 6 bases and J dropped 6 bases, with 9 bases sitting between them.

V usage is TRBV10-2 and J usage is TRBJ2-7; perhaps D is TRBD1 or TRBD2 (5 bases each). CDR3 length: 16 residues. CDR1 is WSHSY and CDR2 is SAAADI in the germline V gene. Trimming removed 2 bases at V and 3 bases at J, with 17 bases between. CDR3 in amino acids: CASSERGVGAIYEQYF. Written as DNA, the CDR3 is TGCGCCAGCAGTGAGCGCGGAGTCGGGGCGATCTACGAGCAGTACTTC.

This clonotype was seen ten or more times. The CDR3 sequence: CATEWGTNTGELFF. The CDR3, as DNA: TGTGCCACCGAATGGGGAACAAACACCGGGGAGCTGTTTTTT. This chain joins TRBV24-1 and TRBJ2-2; no reliable D call. This CDR3 is 14 amino acids long. CDR1 is KGHDR and CDR2 is SFDVKD in the germline V gene. V lost 9 bases and J 2 bases, leaving 12 bases between the germline ends.

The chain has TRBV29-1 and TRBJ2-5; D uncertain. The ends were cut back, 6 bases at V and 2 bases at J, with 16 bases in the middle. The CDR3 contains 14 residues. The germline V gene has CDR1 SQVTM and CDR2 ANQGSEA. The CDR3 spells CSVRTRLRQETQYF. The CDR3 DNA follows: TGCAGCGTCCGGACCCGGTTAAGGCAAGAGACCCAGTACTTC.

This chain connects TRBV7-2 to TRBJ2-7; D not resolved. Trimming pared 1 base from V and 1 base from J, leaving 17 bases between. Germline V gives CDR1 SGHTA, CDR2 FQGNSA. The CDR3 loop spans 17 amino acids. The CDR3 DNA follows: TGTGCCAGCAGCTTAGAGCTACTGGCGGACGGGTCCTACGAGCAGTACTTC. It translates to CASSLELLADGSYEQYF.